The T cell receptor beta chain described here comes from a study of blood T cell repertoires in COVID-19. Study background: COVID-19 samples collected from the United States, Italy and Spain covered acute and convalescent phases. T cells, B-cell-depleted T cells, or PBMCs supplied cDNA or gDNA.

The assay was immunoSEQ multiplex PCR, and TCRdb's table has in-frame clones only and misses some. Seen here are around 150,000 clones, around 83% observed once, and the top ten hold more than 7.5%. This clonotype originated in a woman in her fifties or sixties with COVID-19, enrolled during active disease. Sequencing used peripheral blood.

The CDR3 DNA reads as TGTGCCAGCAGCTTCGAGACAGGGGGCGCACAGGAGCAGTTCTTC. Its translation is CASSFETGGAQEQFF. The chain uses TRBV7-8 and TRBJ2-1; TRBD1 aligns across 10 bases. The ends lost 3 bases at V and 10 bases at J; junction bases unmatched: 9. This CDR3 comprises 15 residues. CDR1 and CDR2 (germline): SGHVS, FQNEAQ.